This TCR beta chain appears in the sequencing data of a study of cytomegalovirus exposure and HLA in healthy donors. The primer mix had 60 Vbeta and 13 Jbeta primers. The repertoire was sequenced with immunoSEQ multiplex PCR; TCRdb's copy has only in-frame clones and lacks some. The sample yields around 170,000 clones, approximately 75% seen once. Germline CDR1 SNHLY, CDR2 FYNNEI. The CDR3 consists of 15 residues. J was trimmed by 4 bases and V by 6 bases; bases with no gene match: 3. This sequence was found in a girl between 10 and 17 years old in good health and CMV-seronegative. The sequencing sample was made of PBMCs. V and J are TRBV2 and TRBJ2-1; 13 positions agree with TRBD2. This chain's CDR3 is CASRVTSGGYNEQFF. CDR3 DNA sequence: TGTGCCAGCAGGGTGACTAGCGGGGGGTACAATGAGCAGTTCTTC.